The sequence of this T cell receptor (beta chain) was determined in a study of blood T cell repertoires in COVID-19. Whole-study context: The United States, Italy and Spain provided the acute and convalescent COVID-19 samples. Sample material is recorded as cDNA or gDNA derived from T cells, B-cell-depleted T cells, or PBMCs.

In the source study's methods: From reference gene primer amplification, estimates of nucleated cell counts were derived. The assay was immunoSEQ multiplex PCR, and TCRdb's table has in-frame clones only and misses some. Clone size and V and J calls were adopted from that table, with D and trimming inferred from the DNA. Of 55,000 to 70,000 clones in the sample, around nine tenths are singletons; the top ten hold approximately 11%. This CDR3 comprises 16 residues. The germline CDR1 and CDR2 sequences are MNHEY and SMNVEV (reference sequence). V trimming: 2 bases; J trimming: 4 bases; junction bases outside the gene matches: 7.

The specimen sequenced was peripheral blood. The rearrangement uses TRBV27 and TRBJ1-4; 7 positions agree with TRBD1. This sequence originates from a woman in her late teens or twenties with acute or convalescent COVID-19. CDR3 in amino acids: CASSLKTGLHNEKLFF. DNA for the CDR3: TGTGCCAGCAGTTTAAAGACAGGGCTACATAATGAAAAACTGTTTTTT. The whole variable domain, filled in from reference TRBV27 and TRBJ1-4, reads EAQVTQNPRYLITVTGKKLTVTCSQNMNHEYMSWYRQDPGLGLRQIYYSMNVEVTDKGDVPEGYKVSRKEKRNFPLILESPSPNQTSLYFCASSLKTGLHNEKLFFGSGTQLSVL.